Listed below are T cell receptor beta chains from one sample, sequenced in a study of shared clonotypes between healthy human individuals. Profiling relied on immunoSEQ multiplex PCR, and the TCRdb table lists in-frame clones only, not all of them. Of 470,000 or so clones detected, about 72% appear once; the ten largest clones hold approximately 12%. Specimen: PBMCs. Receptor source: a woman in her 40s in good health. Some clones in this sample may be carry-over from other donors' samples. Each CDR3 is given with its conserved first and last residue. A D gene is named only where the DNA matches it firmly. Clone sizes are given selectively: once, few, many, or a class where the clone is expanded.

CDR3 DNA | CDR3 protein | CDR3 length | J gene | D gene | clone size | V gene
TGTGCCAGCAGTCCGATGGGGGGCGCGGACACTGAAGCTTTCTTT | CASSPMGGADTEAFF | 15 | TRBJ1-1 | . | . | TRBV28
TGTGCCAGCAGCTTTGCTAGCGGGAGGGCAGATACGCAGTATTTT | CASSFASGRADTQYF | 15 | TRBJ2-3 | TRBD2 | . | TRBV11-3
TGCGCCAGCAGCGAGCGCCCGGGGCAGGCCGATTCACCCCTCCACTTT | CASSERPGQADSPLHF | 16 | TRBJ1-6 | . | . | TRBV5-1
TGCGCCAGCAGGCGACCGGGACAAAATAATGAAAAACTGTTTTTT | CASRRPGQNNEKLFF | 15 | TRBJ1-4 | . | . | TRBV4-1
TGTGCCTGGAGTGGGAAAAGCAATCAGCCCCAGCATTTT | CAWSGKSNQPQHF | 13 | TRBJ1-5 | . | few | TRBV30
TGTGCCAGCTCACCACCGCAGGGGAGCAACGAGCAGTACTTC | CASSPPQGSNEQYF | 14 | TRBJ2-7 | . | . | TRBV18
TGTGCCAGCAGTCCCCGACAGGGCAATTCACCCCTCCACTTT | CASSPRQGNSPLHF | 14 | TRBJ1-6 | TRBD1 | . | TRBV27
TGTGCCAGCTCACCGACGACTGACAGGGGGCGCGAGCAGTACTTC | CASSPTTDRGREQYF | 15 | TRBJ2-7 | TRBD1 | once | TRBV18
TGTGCCAGCAGAAAAGGGGAACAGGGCCACCAAGAGACCCAGTACTTC | CASRKGEQGHQETQYF | 16 | TRBJ2-5 | . | . | TRBV7-9
TGTGCCATCACCCCGGGGAACTATGGCTACACCTTC | CAITPGNYGYTF | 12 | TRBJ1-2 | . | . | TRBV10-3
TGTGCCAGCAGTGTGGGGGAGTCCTACGAGCAGTACTTC | CASSVGESYEQYF | 13 | TRBJ2-7 | . | . | TRBV6-1
TGCGCCAGCAGCCAAGATCCCCAGGGGGCGGACCTCTATGGCTACACCTTC | CASSQDPQGADLYGYTF | 17 | TRBJ1-2 | TRBD1 | few | TRBV4-3
TGTGCCAGCAGCACTCTGACAGGCACCTACAATGAGCAGTTCTTC | CASSTLTGTYNEQFF | 15 | TRBJ2-1 | . | . | TRBV5-6